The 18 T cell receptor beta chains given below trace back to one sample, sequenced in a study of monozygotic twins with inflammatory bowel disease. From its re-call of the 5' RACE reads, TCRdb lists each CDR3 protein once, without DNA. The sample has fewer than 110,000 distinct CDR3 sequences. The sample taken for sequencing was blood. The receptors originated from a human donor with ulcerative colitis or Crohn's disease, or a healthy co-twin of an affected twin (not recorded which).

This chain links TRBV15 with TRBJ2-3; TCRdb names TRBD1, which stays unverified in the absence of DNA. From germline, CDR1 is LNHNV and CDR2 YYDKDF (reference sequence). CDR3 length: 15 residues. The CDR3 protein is CATSNSGPSTDTQYF.

The chain's CDR3 is CASSLRTRAEAFF. The chain combines TRBV7-2 with TRBJ1-1; TCRdb lists TRBD1, though no DNA is available to test this call. Germline CDR1 and CDR2: SGHTA and FQGNSA. The CDR3 is made up of 13 amino acids.

The CDR3 sequence is CSLVRKGAENQPQHF. J is TRBJ1-5 and V is TRBV20-1; with no DNA, the TCRdb D assignment of TRBD1 cannot be verified. Germline V gene data show CDR1 as DFQATT and CDR2 as SNEGSKA (reference sequence). The CDR3 is 15 residues long.

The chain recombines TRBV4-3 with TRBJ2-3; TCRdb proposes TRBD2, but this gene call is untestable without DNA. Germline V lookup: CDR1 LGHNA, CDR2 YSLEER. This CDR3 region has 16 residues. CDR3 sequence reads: CASSHGVAGVSDTQYF.

CDR3 sequence reads: CASSYNRGRDTEAFF. The chain carries TRBV7-9 and TRBJ1-1; without DNA, the TCRdb call of TRBD1 cannot be checked. The CDR3 is 15 amino acids. Germline V gene data show CDR1 as SEHNR and CDR2 as FQNEAQ (reference sequence). Drawing the rest from reference TRBV7-9 and TRBJ1-1, the complete variable domain is DTGVSQNPRHKITKRGQNVTFRCDPISEHNRLYWYRQTLGQGPEFLTYFQNEAQLEKSRLLSDRFSAERPKGSFSTLEIQRTEQGDSAMYLCASSYNRGRDTEAFFGQGTRLTVV.

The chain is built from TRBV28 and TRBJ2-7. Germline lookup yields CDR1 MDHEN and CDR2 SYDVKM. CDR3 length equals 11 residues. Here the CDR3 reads CASSFRYEQYF. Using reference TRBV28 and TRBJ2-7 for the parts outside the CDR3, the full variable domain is DVKVTQSSRYLVKRTGEKVFLECVQDMDHENMFWYRQDPGLGLRLIYFSYDVKMKEKGDIPEGYSVSREKKERFSLILESASTNQTSMYLCASSFRYEQYFGPGTRLTVT.

The CDR3 region is CASSRLSGGADDEQFF. This chain joins TRBV4-3 and TRBJ2-1; TCRdb reports TRBD2, a call that lacks DNA to check it against. This CDR3 is 16 amino acids long. Germline CDR1 reads LGHNA; CDR2 reads YSLEER.

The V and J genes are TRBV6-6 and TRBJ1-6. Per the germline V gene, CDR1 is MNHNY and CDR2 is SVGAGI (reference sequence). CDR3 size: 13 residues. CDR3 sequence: CASSYESNSPLHF.

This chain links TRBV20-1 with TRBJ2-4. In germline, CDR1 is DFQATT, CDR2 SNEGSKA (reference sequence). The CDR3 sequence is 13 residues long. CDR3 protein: CSATGVAKNIQYF.

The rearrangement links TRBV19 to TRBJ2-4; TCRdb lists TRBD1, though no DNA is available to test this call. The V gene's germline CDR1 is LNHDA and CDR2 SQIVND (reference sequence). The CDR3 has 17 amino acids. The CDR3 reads CASSIDGGSWVKNIQYF.

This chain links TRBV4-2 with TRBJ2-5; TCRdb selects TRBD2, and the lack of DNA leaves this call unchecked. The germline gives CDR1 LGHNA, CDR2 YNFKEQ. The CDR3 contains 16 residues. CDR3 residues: CASSQGGTSGQETQYF.

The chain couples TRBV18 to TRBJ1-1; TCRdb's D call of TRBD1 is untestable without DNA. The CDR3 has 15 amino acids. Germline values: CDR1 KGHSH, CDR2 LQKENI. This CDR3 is CASSPPGQGRTEAFF.

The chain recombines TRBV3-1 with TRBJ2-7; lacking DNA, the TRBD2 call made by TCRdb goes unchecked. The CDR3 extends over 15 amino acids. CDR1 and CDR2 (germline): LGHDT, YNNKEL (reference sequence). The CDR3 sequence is CASSRDGRAGGEQYF.

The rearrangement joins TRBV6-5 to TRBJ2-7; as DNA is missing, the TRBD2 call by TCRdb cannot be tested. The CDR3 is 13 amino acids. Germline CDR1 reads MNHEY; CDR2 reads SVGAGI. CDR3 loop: CASSYEPYSERYF.

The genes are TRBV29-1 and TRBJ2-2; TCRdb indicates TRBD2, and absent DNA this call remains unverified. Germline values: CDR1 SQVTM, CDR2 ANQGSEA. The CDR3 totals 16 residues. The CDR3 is CSVEDLASENTGELFF.

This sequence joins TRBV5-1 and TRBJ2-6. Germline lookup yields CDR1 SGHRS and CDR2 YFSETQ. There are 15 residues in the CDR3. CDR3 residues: CASSLSVSGANVLTF.

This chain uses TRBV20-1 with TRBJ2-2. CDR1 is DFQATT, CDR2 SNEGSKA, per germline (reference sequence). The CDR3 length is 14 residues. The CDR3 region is CSARGDSNTGELFF.

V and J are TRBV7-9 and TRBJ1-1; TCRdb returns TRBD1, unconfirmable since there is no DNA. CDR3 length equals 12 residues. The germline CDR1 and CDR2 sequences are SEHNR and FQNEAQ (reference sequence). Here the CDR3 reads CASSYRATEAFF. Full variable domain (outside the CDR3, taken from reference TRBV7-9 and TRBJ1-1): DTGVSQNPRHKITKRGQNVTFRCDPISEHNRLYWYRQTLGQGPEFLTYFQNEAQLEKSRLLSDRFSAERPKGSFSTLEIQRTEQGDSAMYLCASSYRATEAFFGQGTRLTVV.